This TCR beta chain was sequenced during a study of blood T cells in healthy people across ages. In the case of this clonotype: Its specificity is unknown.

V was cut by 1 base and J by 0 bases, with 10 bases left in between. CDR1 LGHNA and CDR2 YSLEER come from the germline V gene. The CDR3 totals 15 residues. Next came a second PCR, run for roughly 7 to 12 cycles, which used a sample-barcoded 5' primer along with a J-beta primer mix. TCRdb ran MiXCR on the 5' RACE reads and lists one entry per CDR3 protein. Found here are nearly 800,000 distinct CDR3 sequences, 20% to 30% of them singletons; the top ten hold under 4.5%. Whole-study results and caveats: Leaving the PBMCs unsorted stopped any conclusive comparison of naive versus antigen-experienced cells.

These sequences were also reported in another study, on T cells of mothers and their children. From that study: Related and unrelated pairs show TCR recombination output that thymic selection shapes similarly.

The chain links TRBV4-3 to TRBJ2-7; D is possibly TRBD1 or TRBD2 (6 bases each). Sequencing was carried out using blood. This TCR came from a boy younger than 18 in good health. CDR3 DNA: TGCGCCAGCAGCCAAGTTCCGGGGGCCTCCTACGAGCAGTACTTC. The encoded protein is CASSQVPGASYEQYF.